The 6 T cell receptor beta chains presented below share a single source sample, sequenced in a study of cytomegalovirus exposure and HLA in healthy donors. 60 Vbeta and 13 Jbeta primers were used in PCR. TCRdb's table, derived via immunoSEQ multiplex PCR, lists solely in-frame clones and lacks some. The sample shows approximately 79,000 clones, 60% to 85% of them seen only once. Input material: PBMCs. These receptor sequences come from a man between 40 and 49 years old in good health and CMV-seronegative.

The chain carries TRBV10-2 and TRBJ1-2; D not resolved. This CDR3 contains 13 residues. Germline CDR1 reads WSHSY; CDR2 reads SAAADI. The germline V and J ends were trimmed by 5 bases and 8 bases, with 15 bases remaining between them. Here the CDR3 reads CASSLNREWGYTF. The CDR3 DNA sequence: TGCGCCAGCAGTCTCAACCGGGAGTGGGGCTACACCTTC.

The rearrangement uses TRBV28 and TRBJ1-6, with a possible D match to TRBD1 (5 bases). This CDR3 has 14 amino acids. CDR1 is MDHEN and CDR2 is SYDVKM in the germline V gene. V was trimmed by 1 base and J by 5 bases, leaving 6 bases between them. CDR3 loop: CASSLLQDNSPLHF. The DNA for the CDR3 is TGTGCCAGCAGTTTATTACAGGATAATTCACCCCTCCACTTT.

CDR3: CASSQSRVGQETQYF. The DNA for the CDR3 is TGTGCCAGCAGCCAATCGAGGGTCGGGCAGGAGACCCAGTACTTC. This chain uses TRBV4-2 with TRBJ2-5; a possible D gene is TRBD2 (5 bases). Germline CDR1 reads LGHNA; CDR2 reads YNFKEQ. The CDR3 is 15 amino acids. V gave up 2 bases and J gave up 5 bases, with 15 bases separating them.

The chain carries TRBV5-5 and TRBJ2-3; D unclear. There are 13 residues in the CDR3. From germline, CDR1 is SGHKS and CDR2 YYEKEE (reference sequence). V shed 5 bases and J shed 4 bases, with 11 bases lying between them. The CDR3 DNA follows: TGTGCCAGCAGTGCAGGTCGACCAGATACGCAGTATTTT. Protein product: CASSAGRPDTQYF. The variable domain in full, with the rest retrieved from reference TRBV5-5 and TRBJ2-3, is DAGVTQSPTHLIKTRGQQVTLRCSPISGHKSVSWYQQVLGQGPQFIFQYYEKEERGRGNFPDRFSARQFPNYSSELNVNALLLGDSALYLCASSAGRPDTQYFGPGTRLTVL.

The table lists this clone with a count of one. This rearrangement joins TRBV30 to TRBJ1-1; D is undetermined. Trimming took 1 base from V and 5 from J, leaving 14 bases between them. The CDR3 has 14 amino acids. CDR1 GTSNPN and CDR2 SVGIG come from the germline V gene (reference sequence). The CDR3 is CAWSATAFRTEAFF. The CDR3 coding sequence is TGTGCCTGGAGTGCCACAGCATTTAGGACTGAAGCTTTCTTT.

V usage is TRBV11-2 and J usage is TRBJ1-1; TRBD1 matches at 7 bases. In germline, CDR1 is SGHAT, CDR2 FQNNGV. This CDR3 has 13 amino acids. Trimming removed 7 bases from V and 5 bases from J; junction bases left unmatched: 7. The CDR3 DNA sequence: TGTGCCAGCACCAACAGGGGAACGACTGAAGCTTTCTTT. It is translated as CASTNRGTTEAFF.